Listed below are T cell receptor beta chains from one sample, sequenced in a study of chemoradiotherapy in HPV16-positive cancers. Generated by immunoSEQ multiplex PCR, the TCRdb table keeps only in-frame clones and is missing some. This repertoire shows roughly 20,000 clones, approximately 80% found once; its top ten account for about 4%. The sequencing used blood, collected from a patient who underwent chemoradiotherapy. The receptors derive from a human donor with HPV-associated anogenital cancer. Each CDR3 is given with its conserved first and last residue. A D gene is named only where the DNA matches it firmly. Size is omitted from some rows. Given values are once, few, many or a class for expanded clones.

CDR3aa	CDR3nt	d_gene	v_gene	j_gene	abundance
CASRGFHTEAFF	TGTGCCAGCCGGGGGTTCCACACTGAAGCTTTCTTT	-	TRBV27	TRBJ1-1	-
CATRRGVATDTQYF	TGTGCCACCCGGAGGGGCGTCGCCACAGATACGCAGTATTTT	-	TRBV7-2	TRBJ2-3	-
CASSQDFAWNQPQHF	TGCGCCAGCAGCCAAGATTTTGCGTGGAATCAGCCCCAGCATTTT	-	TRBV4-3	TRBJ1-5	-
CSVAKTGGNTIYF	TGCAGCGTTGCGAAGACAGGTGGAAACACCATATATTTT	-	TRBV29-1	TRBJ1-3	-
CASSQGSGTNYGYTF	TGTGCCAGCAGCCAAGGATCGGGTACTAACTATGGCTACACCTTC	-	TRBV4-2	TRBJ1-2	once
CASGTGNTEAFF	TGCGCCAGCGGGACAGGGAACACTGAAGCTTTCTTT	TRBD1	TRBV10-2	TRBJ1-1	once
CASSLGTTGIESNQPQHF	TGTGCCAGCAGCTTAGGGACCACAGGGATCGAAAGCAATCAGCCCCAGCATTTT	-	TRBV7-9	TRBJ1-5	-
CASSPQLQRSRGDQPQHF	TGTGCCAGCAGCCCACAACTACAAAGAAGCAGGGGGGATCAGCCCCAGCATTTT	TRBD1	TRBV4-2	TRBJ1-5	-
CASHPLARYNEQFF	TGTGCCAGTCACCCCCTAGCGCGATACAATGAGCAGTTCTTC	-	TRBV19	TRBJ2-1	-
CASSSLAGDEQFF	TGCGCCAGCAGCTCCCTAGCGGGCGATGAGCAGTTCTTC	TRBD2	TRBV5-1	TRBJ2-1	few
CASSQTSSGGASYEQYF	TGTGCCAGCAGCCAAACCTCTAGCGGGGGAGCCTCCTACGAGCAGTACTTC	TRBD2	TRBV4-2	TRBJ2-7	-
CASSLRGAGRNEKLFF	TGTGCCAGCAGCTTAAGGGGTGCAGGGCGTAATGAAAAACTGTTTTTT	-	TRBV7-6	TRBJ1-4	-
CASSLDGRDTGELFF	TGTGCCAGCAGCTTAGATGGCAGAGACACCGGGGAGCTGTTTTTT	-	TRBV11-3	TRBJ2-2	-
CASSQLPGLAGHEQFF	TGTGCCAGCAGCCAATTACCGGGACTAGCGGGGCACGAGCAGTTCTTC	TRBD2	TRBV7-6	TRBJ2-1	-
CASSRVRTNTEAFF	TGTGCCAGCAGCAGAGTACGGACGAACACTGAAGCTTTCTTT	-	TRBV7-8	TRBJ1-1	-
CASRLSPTGNYGYTF	TGTGCCAGCCGATTAAGCCCGACAGGGAACTATGGCTACACCTTC	TRBD1	TRBV27	TRBJ1-2	-
CAISVTGGIQPQHF	TGTGCCATCAGTGTTACAGGGGGCATTCAGCCCCAGCATTTT	TRBD1	TRBV10-3	TRBJ1-5	-
CASSPGQGRGYTF	TGTGCCAGCAGCCCTGGACAGGGCCGTGGCTACACCTTC	TRBD1	TRBV11-1	TRBJ1-2	once
CASSYIGQGVSSEQFF	TGTGCCAGTAGTTATATAGGACAGGGGGTCTCTAGTGAGCAGTTCTTC	TRBD1	TRBV19	TRBJ2-1	-
CASREPRISGGELFF	TGTGCCAGCAGGGAACCCCGAATCTCTGGCGGGGAGCTGTTTTTT	-	TRBV6-5	TRBJ2-2	-
CASSLELRGITYEQYF	TGTGCCAGCAGCTTGGAATTGAGAGGGATTACCTACGAGCAGTACTTC	-	TRBV5-5	TRBJ2-7	-
CASTPETGARGTEAFF	TGTGCCAGCACCCCGGAAACAGGGGCCCGAGGGACTGAAGCTTTCTTT	TRBD1	TRBV7-2	TRBJ1-1	-
CASSSLQGRSSYEQYF	TGTGCCAGCAGCTCTTTGCAAGGGCGCAGCTCCTACGAGCAGTACTTC	-	TRBV11-2	TRBJ2-7	-
CASSPFGGNIQYF	TGTGCCAGCTCACCCTTCGGGGGGAACATTCAGTACTTC	TRBD2	TRBV18	TRBJ2-4	-
CASSPPTSGGAYEQYF	TGTGCCAGCAGCCCCCCTACTAGCGGGGGGGCCTACGAGCAGTACTTC	TRBD2	TRBV6-6	TRBJ2-7	-
CASSPIGVHNQAQHF	TGTGCCAGCAGCCCTATCGGGGTACACAATCAGGCCCAGCATTTT	-	TRBV7-8	TRBJ1-5	-
CASSIRQGPYTF	TGTGCCAGTAGTATCCGACAGGGGCCCTACACCTTC	TRBD1	TRBV19	TRBJ1-2	-
CASSLGDRAYNSPLHF	TGCGCCAGCAGCTTGGGAGATAGGGCCTATAATTCACCCCTCCACTTT	-	TRBV5-1	TRBJ1-6	-
CASSDRGKGGYTF	TGCGCCAGTTCGGACAGGGGGAAGGGTGGCTACACCTTC	TRBD1	TRBV4-3	TRBJ1-2	-
CASSTSQGAVEKLFF	TGTGCCAGCAGCACCTCACAGGGGGCGGTTGAAAAACTGTTTTTT	TRBD1	TRBV5-5	TRBJ1-4	-
CASSYSAGFMNTEAFF	TGTGCCAGCAGTTACTCGGCAGGGTTCATGAACACTGAAGCTTTCTTT	-	TRBV6-5	TRBJ1-1	once
CASSRSDPSVGYNEQFF	TGTGCCAGCAGCCGAAGTGACCCTAGCGTGGGGTACAATGAGCAGTTCTTC	-	TRBV7-8	TRBJ2-1	-
CASSTGLAGALSGANVLTF	TGTGCCAGCAGCACCGGACTAGCGGGGGCGCTCTCTGGGGCCAACGTCCTGACTTTC	TRBD2	TRBV5-4	TRBJ2-6	-
CASSPAINTEAFF	TGTGCCAGCAGCCCTGCCATCAACACTGAAGCTTTCTTT	-	TRBV7-9	TRBJ1-1	-
CASSAGHSSYNEQFF	TGTGCCAGCAGTGCCGGACACAGCTCCTACAATGAGCAGTTCTTC	-	TRBV25-1	TRBJ2-1	once
CASSFSGENTEAFF	TGTGCCAGTAGTTTTAGCGGGGAGAACACTGAAGCTTTCTTT	-	TRBV19	TRBJ1-1	-
CASFSGTGGTEAFF	TGCGCCAGCTTCTCCGGGACAGGGGGCACTGAAGCTTTCTTT	TRBD1	TRBV5-1	TRBJ1-1	-
CASSVLGGANGYTF	TGTGCCAGCAGCGTCCTAGGGGGGGCCAATGGCTACACCTTC	-	TRBV9	TRBJ1-2	-
CASVGVDSTRWGAKNIQYF	TGTGCCAGCGTGGGGGTGGACAGCACGAGGTGGGGAGCCAAAAACATTCAGTACTTC	-	TRBV21-1	TRBJ2-4	-
CASSLAPRSPPLHF	TGTGCCAGCAGCTTAGCCCCTCGGAGTCCACCCCTCCACTTT	-	TRBV7-6	TRBJ1-6	once
CASRSPGQSYEQYF	TGTGCCAGCAGGTCTCCGGGACAGTCCTACGAGCAGTACTTC	TRBD1	TRBV25-1	TRBJ2-7	once
CASRSTGLRIAVDPYEQYF	TGTGCCAGCAGGTCCACAGGACTTAGAATAGCGGTTGACCCCTACGAGCAGTACTTC	-	TRBV2	TRBJ2-7	-
CASSEGQGDSSGEQYF	TGTGCCAGTAGTGAAGGACAGGGTGATAGTTCTGGGGAGCAGTACTTC	TRBD1	TRBV19	TRBJ2-7	-
CASSVRFEPYEQYF	TGTGCCAGCAGCGTTCGCTTTGAACCCTACGAGCAGTACTTC	-	TRBV9	TRBJ2-7	-
CASSPGQLREKLFF	TGTGCCAGCTCACCAGGGCAGCTCAGAGAAAAACTGTTTTTT	-	TRBV18	TRBJ1-4	-
CASSELGRGPETQYF	TGTGCCAGCAGCGAGCTTGGTAGGGGCCCAGAGACCCAGTACTTC	-	TRBV7-2	TRBJ2-5	-
CASSSQGNTEAFF	TGCGCCAGCAGCTCACAGGGAAACACTGAAGCTTTCTTT	-	TRBV5-1	TRBJ1-1	-
CASSSRTGGGETQYF	TGTGCCAGCAGCTCCCGGACAGGGGGAGGGGAGACCCAGTACTTC	TRBD1	TRBV11-3	TRBJ2-5	-
CASSQGLGYTF	TGCGCCAGCAGCCAGGGCCTAGGCTACACCTTC	-	TRBV4-1	TRBJ1-2	-
CASSDQRGSYEQYF	TGTGCCAGCAGTGACCAGCGGGGGTCCTACGAGCAGTACTTC	TRBD2	TRBV6-5	TRBJ2-7	-
CASSYKVWGTYEQYF	TGTGCCAGCAGTTACAAGGTTTGGGGGACCTACGAGCAGTACTTC	-	TRBV6-5	TRBJ2-7	-
CASSSPLAASTDTQYF	TGTGCCAGCAGTTCCCCACTAGCGGCTAGCACAGATACGCAGTATTTT	TRBD2	TRBV27	TRBJ2-3	-
CASSPTDGDQPQHF	TGTGCCAGCAGCCCCACGGACGGAGATCAGCCCCAGCATTTT	-	TRBV7-9	TRBJ1-5	-
CASSQDGGLGSPLHF	TGCGCCAGCAGCCAAGATGGAGGGCTTGGTTCACCCCTCCACTTT	-	TRBV4-1	TRBJ1-6	-